These T cell receptor beta chains were read from a single sample in a study of control samples from healthy donors and cancer patients. Measured with immunoSEQ multiplex PCR; TCRdb has only the in-frame clones, and not every one. The sample records approximately 170,000 clones, around nine tenths being singletons. Source material: blood. The receptors originated from a woman in her thirties in good health. The CDR3 runs from the conserved cysteine through the conserved F or W. A D gene is named only where the DNA matches it firmly. Size values are once, few and many counts, or a class for expanded clones, and some rows have none.

>NA|NA|TRBJ1-1|TRBV29-1
CSVFPSANTEAFF
TGCAGCGTTTTTCCCAGCGCGAACACTGAAGCTTTCTTT
>NA|NA|TRBJ1-1|TRBV4-1
CASSQDFGAMNTEAFF
TGCGCCAGCAGCCAAGACTTCGGCGCAATGAACACTGAAGCTTTCTTT
>once|TRBD2|TRBJ2-1|TRBV27
CASSGGGGASYNEQFF
TGTGCCAGCAGTGGGGGGGGTGGAGCCTCCTACAATGAGCAGTTCTTC
>NA|NA|TRBJ2-3|TRBV6-5
CASTSGRADTQYF
TGTGCCAGCACAAGCGGCCGGGCAGATACGCAGTATTTT
>NA|NA|TRBJ2-2|TRBV2
CASSEGWENTGELFF
TGTGCCAGCAGTGAAGGGTGGGAGAACACCGGGGAGCTGTTTTTT
>NA|NA|TRBJ2-3|TRBV11-3
CASSLGRTDTQYF
TGTGCCAGCAGCTTGGGCAGAACAGATACGCAGTATTTT
>NA|NA|TRBJ2-1|TRBV30
CAWSVWGNEQFF
TGTGCCTGGAGTGTCTGGGGGAATGAGCAGTTCTTC
>NA|NA|TRBJ1-2|TRBV9
CASQSSRGDYGYTF
TGTGCCAGCCAATCGAGCAGGGGTGACTATGGCTACACCTTC
>NA|NA|TRBJ2-3|TRBV3-1/TRBV3-2
CASSQTRVDTQYF
TGTGCCAGCAGCCAAACTCGGGTGGATACGCAGTATTTT
>once|NA|TRBJ1-5|TRBV12-3/TRBV12-4
CASSPFQDQPQHF
TGTGCCAGCAGCCCCTTTCAGGATCAGCCCCAGCATTTT
>NA|NA|TRBJ2-5|TRBV27
CASSFGGETQYF
TGTGCCAGCAGTTTCGGAGGAGAGACCCAGTACTTC
>once|TRBD1|TRBJ1-1|TRBV9
CASSAWTGRTEAFF
TGTGCCAGCAGCGCATGGACAGGGCGGACTGAAGCTTTCTTT
>NA|NA|TRBJ1-5|TRBV13
CASSLSRNQPQHF
TGTGCCAGCAGCTTAAGTCGCAATCAGCCCCAGCATTTT
>NA|NA|TRBJ2-7|TRBV2
CASSEPGYYEQYF
TGTGCCAGCAGTGAGCCAGGCTACTACGAGCAGTACTTC
>NA|NA|TRBJ2-5|TRBV5-1
CASSWDQETQYF
TGCGCCAGCAGCTGGGATCAAGAGACCCAGTACTTC
>NA|TRBD1|TRBJ1-1|TRBV28
CASSLDRGRRGHTEAFF
TGTGCCAGCAGTTTAGACAGGGGGCGCAGGGGGCACACTGAAGCTTTCTTT
>NA|NA|TRBJ1-4|TRBV7-6
CASSLRRKGLIYLATNEKLFF
TGTGCCAGCAGCTTGAGGCGCAAAGGGTTGATATACCTTGCAACTAATGAAAAACTGTTTTTT
>few|NA|TRBJ1-2|TRBV14
CASSQDRTGGYTF
TGTGCCAGCAGCCAAGACCGAACGGGTGGCTACACCTTC
>NA|NA|TRBJ1-2|TRBV2
CASSIRPNYGYTF
TGTGCCAGCAGTATAAGGCCCAACTATGGCTACACCTTC
>NA|TRBD2|TRBJ2-7|TRBV25-1
CASNNLGRAYEQYF
TGTGCCAGCAATAATCTAGGGAGGGCCTACGAGCAGTACTTC
>few|NA|TRBJ1-3|TRBV29-1
CSVEVRSSGNTIYF
TGCAGCGTTGAAGTCCGCAGCTCTGGAAACACCATATATTTT
>NA|NA|TRBJ2-3|TRBV7-7
CASSLPGTDTQYF
TGTGCTAGCAGCCTCCCCGGCACAGATACGCAGTATTTT
>NA|TRBD2|TRBJ2-3|TRBV10-3
CATRDRSGGRPRGDTQYF
TGTGCCACCCGAGATCGCAGCGGGGGCCGTCCTCGGGGAGATACGCAGTATTTT
>once|NA|TRBJ2-6|TRBV9
CASSGTGNPGANVLTF
TGTGCCAGCAGCGGTACAGGTAACCCTGGGGCCAACGTCCTGACTTTC
>NA|NA|TRBJ2-1|TRBV19
CASSGVRGEQFF
TGTGCCAGTAGCGGGGTTCGCGGTGAGCAGTTCTTC
>NA|NA|TRBJ2-3|TRBV6-1
CASSELRQSTDTQYF
TGTGCCAGCAGTGAACTTCGACAAAGCACAGATACGCAGTATTTT
>NA|TRBD1|TRBJ2-7|TRBV5-1
CASSLAWDRGLYEQYF
TGCGCCAGCAGCTTGGCCTGGGACAGGGGGCTGTACGAGCAGTACTTC
>NA|NA|TRBJ1-2|TRBV6-5
CASSYTRTAHYGYTF
TGTGCCAGCAGTTACACCCGGACAGCACACTATGGCTACACCTTC
>NA|NA|TRBJ2-7|TRBV5-1
CASSLAGLTYEQYF
TGCGCCAGCAGCTTGGCAGGGCTGACCTACGAGCAGTACTTC
>NA|TRBD1|TRBJ2-7|TRBV19
CASSIRGTGPYEQYF
TGTGCCAGTAGTATAAGGGGGACAGGCCCCTACGAGCAGTACTTC
>NA|TRBD1|TRBJ1-1|TRBV23-1
CAIPSGGQNNEAFF
TGCGCCATCCCCAGTGGGGGACAGAACAACGAAGCTTTCTTT
>NA|TRBD1|TRBJ1-1|TRBV19
CASRGTDLNTEAFF
TGTGCCAGTAGGGGGACAGACTTAAACACTGAAGCTTTCTTT
>NA|TRBD1|TRBJ1-2|TRBV4-1
CASSLPGQVYGYTF
TGCGCCAGCAGCTTACCGGGACAGGTTTATGGCTACACCTTC
>NA|NA|TRBJ1-6|TRBV3-1/TRBV3-2
CASSMGGANSPLHF
TGTGCCAGCAGCATGGGGGGCGCAAATTCACCCCTCCACTTT
>NA|NA|TRBJ2-5|TRBV5-1
CASSLVGGSGIFQTQYF
TGCGCCAGCAGCTTGGTTGGCGGGTCAGGGATTTTCCAGACCCAGTACTTC
>NA|TRBD2|TRBJ2-2|TRBV5-4
CASSLVNLAGGPSGELFF
TGTGCCAGCAGCTTGGTCAATCTAGCGGGGGGGCCAAGCGGGGAGCTGTTTTTT
>NA|NA|TRBJ1-1|TRBV5-1
CASSPGRGTTEAFF
TGCGCCAGCAGCCCGGGACGGGGAACGACTGAAGCTTTCTTT